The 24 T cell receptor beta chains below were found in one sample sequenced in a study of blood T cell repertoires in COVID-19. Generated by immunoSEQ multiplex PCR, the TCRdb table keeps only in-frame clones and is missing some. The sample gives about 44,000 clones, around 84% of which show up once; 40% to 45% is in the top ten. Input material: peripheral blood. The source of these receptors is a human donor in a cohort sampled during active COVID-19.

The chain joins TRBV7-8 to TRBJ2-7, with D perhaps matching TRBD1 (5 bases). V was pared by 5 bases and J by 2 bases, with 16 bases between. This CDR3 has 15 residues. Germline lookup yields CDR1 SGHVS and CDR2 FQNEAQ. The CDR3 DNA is TGTGCCAGCAGCGCTAGAGTGGGGCCCGCCTACGAGCAGTACGTC. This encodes CASSARVGPAYEQYV.

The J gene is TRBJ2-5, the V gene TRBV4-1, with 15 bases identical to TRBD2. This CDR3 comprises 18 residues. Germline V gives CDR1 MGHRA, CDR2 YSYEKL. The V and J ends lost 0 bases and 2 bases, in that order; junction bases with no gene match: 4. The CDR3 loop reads CASSQDIGLAGGQETQYF. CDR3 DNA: TGCGCCAGCAGCCAAGATATTGGACTAGCGGGGGGGCAAGAGACCCAGTACTTC.

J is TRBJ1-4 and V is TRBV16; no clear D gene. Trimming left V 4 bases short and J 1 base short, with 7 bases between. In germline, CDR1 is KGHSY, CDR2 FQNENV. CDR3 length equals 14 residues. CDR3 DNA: TGTGCCAGCAGCCGGGCCAAAACTAATGAAAAACTGTTTTTT. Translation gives CASSRAKTNEKLFF. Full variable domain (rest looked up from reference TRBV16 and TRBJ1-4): GEEVAQTPKHLVRGEGQKAKLYCAPIKGHSYVFWYQQVLKNEFKFLISFQNENVFDETGMPKERFSAKCLPNSPCSLEIQATKLEDSAVYFCASSRAKTNEKLFFGSGTQLSVL.

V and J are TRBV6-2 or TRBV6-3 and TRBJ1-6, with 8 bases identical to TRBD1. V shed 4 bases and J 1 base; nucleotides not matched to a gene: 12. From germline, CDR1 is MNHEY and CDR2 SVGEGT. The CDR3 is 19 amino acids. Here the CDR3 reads CASSSTGATGGSYNSPLHF. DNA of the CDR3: TGTGCCAGCAGTTCGACAGGGGCCACCGGAGGGTCCTATAATTCACCCCTCCACTTT.

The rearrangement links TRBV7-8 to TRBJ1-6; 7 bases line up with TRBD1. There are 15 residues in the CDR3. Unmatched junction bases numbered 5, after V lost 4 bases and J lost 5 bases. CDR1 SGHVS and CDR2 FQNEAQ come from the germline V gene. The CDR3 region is CASSSAGTDNSPLHF. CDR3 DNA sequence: TGTGCCAGCAGCTCGGCAGGGACAGATAATTCACCCCTCCACTTT.

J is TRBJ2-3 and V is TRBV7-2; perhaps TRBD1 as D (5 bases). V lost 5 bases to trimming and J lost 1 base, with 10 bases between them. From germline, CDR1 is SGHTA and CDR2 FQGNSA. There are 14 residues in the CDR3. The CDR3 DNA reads TGTGCCAGCAGCCCACAGACAGGCACAGATACGCAGTATTTT. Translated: CASSPQTGTDTQYF.

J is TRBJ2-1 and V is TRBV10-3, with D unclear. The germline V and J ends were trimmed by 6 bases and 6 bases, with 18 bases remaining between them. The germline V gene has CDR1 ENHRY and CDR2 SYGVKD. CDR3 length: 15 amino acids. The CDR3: CAIRRGTQDGNEQFF. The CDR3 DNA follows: TGTGCCATCAGACGAGGCACACAAGACGGCAATGAGCAGTTCTTC.

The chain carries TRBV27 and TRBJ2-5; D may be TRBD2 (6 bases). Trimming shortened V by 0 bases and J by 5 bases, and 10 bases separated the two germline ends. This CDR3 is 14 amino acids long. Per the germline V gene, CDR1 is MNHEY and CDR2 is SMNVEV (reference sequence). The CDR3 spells CASSLSGGLETQYF. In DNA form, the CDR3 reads TGTGCCAGCAGTTTATCGGGGGGATTGGAGACCCAGTACTTC.

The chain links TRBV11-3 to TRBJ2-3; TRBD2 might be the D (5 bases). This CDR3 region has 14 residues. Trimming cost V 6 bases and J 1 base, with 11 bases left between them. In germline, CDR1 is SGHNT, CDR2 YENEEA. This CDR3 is CASSTGVGTDTQYF. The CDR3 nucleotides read TGTGCCAGCAGTACCGGGGTTGGCACAGATACGCAGTATTTT.

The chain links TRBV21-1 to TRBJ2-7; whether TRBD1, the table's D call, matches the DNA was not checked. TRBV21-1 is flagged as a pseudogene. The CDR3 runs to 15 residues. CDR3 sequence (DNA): TGTGCCAGCAGCGAAGGGCAGGTTAGCTCCTACGAGCAGTACGTC. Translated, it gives CASSEGQVSSYEQYV.

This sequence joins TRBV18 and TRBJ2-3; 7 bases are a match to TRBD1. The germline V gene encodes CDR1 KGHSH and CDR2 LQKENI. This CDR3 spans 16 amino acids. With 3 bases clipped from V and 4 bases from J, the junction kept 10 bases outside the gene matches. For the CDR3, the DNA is TGTGCCAGCTCACCTCTAGACAGGGCGGTCCCAGATACGCAGTATTTT. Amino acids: CASSPLDRAVPDTQYF.

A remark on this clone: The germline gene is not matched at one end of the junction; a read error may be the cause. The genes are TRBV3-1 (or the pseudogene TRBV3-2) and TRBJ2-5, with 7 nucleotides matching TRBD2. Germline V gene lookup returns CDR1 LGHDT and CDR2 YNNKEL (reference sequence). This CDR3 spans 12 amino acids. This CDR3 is CASSQDRRGFHF. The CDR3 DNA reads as TGTGCCAGCAGCCAAGATCGGCGGGGGTTTCACTTC.

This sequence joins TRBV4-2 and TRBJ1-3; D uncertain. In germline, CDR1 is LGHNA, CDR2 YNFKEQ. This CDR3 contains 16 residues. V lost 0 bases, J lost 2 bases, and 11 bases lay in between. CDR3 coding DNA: TGTGCCAGCAGCCAAGACGGAGGCACCGCTGGAAACACCATATATTTT. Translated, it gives CASSQDGGTAGNTIYF.

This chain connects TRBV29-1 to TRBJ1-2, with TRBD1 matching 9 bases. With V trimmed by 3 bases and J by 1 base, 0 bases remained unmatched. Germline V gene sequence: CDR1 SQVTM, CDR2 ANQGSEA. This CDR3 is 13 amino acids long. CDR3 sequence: CSVETGGNYGYTF. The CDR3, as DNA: TGCAGCGTTGAGACAGGGGGTAACTATGGCTACACCTTC.

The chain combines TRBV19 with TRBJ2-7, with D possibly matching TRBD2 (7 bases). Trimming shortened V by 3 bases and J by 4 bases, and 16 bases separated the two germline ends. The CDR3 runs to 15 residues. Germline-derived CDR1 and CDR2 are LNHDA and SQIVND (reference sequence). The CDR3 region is CASSIRWGGGYEQYF. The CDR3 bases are TGTGCCAGTAGTATTAGGTGGGGGGGCGGTTACGAGCAGTACTTC.

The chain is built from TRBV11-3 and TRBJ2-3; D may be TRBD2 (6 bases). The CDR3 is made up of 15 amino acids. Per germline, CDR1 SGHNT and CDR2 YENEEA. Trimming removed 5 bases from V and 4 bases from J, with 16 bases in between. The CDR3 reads CASSQGLGEADTQYF. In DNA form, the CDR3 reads TGTGCCAGCAGCCAGGGTCTTGGGGAGGCAGATACGCAGTATTTT.

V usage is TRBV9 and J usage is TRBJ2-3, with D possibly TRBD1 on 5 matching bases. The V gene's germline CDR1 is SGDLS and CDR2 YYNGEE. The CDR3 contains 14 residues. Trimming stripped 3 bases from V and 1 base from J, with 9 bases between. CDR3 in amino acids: CASSDRGGTDTQYF. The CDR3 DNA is TGTGCCAGCAGCGATAGGGGTGGCACAGATACGCAGTATTTT. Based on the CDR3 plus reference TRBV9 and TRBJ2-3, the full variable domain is DSGVTQTPKHLITATGQRVTLRCSPRSGDLSVYWYQQSLDQGLQFLIQYYNGEERAKGNILERFSAQQFPDLHSELNLSSLELGDSALYFCASSDRGGTDTQYFGPGTRLTVL.

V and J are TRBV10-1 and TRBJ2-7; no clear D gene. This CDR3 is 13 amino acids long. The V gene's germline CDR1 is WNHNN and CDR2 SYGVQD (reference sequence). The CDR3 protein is CDNRPRLAYEQYV. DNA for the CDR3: TGCGACAACCGGCCCAGGCTTGCCTACGAGCAGTACGTC.

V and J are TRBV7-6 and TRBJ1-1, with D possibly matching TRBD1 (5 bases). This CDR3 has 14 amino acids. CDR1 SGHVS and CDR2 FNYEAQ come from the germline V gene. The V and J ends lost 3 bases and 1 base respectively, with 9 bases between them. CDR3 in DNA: TGTGCCAGCAGCTTGCCCGGGGGGAACACTGAAGCTTTCTTT. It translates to CASSLPGGNTEAFF. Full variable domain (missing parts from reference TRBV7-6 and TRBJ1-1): GAGVSQSPRYKVTKRGQDVALRCDPISGHVSLYWYRQALGQGPEFLTYFNYEAQQDKSGLPNDRFSAERPEGSISTLTIQRTEQRDSAMYRCASSLPGGNTEAFFGQGTRLTVV.

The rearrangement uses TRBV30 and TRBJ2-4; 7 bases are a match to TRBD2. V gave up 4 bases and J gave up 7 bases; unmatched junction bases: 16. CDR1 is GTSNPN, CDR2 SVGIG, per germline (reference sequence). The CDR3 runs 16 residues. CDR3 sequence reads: CAWTPPSVRGGNIQYF. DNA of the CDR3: TGTGCCTGGACCCCCCCCTCGGTTAGGGGAGGGAACATTCAGTACTTC.

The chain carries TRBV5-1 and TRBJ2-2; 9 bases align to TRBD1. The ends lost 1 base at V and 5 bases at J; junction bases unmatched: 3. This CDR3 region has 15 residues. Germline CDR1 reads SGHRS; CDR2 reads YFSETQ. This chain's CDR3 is CASSLTGGQTGELFF. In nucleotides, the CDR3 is TGCGCCAGCAGCTTGACAGGGGGCCAGACCGGGGAGCTGTTTTTT.

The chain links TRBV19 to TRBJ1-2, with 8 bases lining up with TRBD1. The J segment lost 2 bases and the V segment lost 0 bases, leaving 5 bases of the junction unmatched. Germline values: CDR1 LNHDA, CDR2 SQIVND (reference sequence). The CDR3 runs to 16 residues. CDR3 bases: TGTGCCAGTAGTATAGAAAGGACAGGGTGGAACTATGGCTACACCTTC. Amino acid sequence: CASSIERTGWNYGYTF.

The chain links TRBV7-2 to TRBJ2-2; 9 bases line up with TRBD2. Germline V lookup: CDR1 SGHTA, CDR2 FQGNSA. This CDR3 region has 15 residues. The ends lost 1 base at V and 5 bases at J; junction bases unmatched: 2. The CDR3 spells CASSLEAGGTGELFF. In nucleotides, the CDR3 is TGTGCCAGCAGCTTAGAAGCGGGGGGTACCGGGGAGCTGTTTTTT.

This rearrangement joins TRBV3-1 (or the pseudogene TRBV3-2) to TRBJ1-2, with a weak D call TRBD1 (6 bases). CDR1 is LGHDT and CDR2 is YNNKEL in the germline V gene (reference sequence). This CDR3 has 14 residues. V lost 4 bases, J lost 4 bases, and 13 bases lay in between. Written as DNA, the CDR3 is TGTGCCAGCAGCCTTGGACAGTCTGGCTATGGCTACACCTTC. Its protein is CASSLGQSGYGYTF.